These 2 T cell receptor beta chains were sequenced from one sample in a study of shared clonotypes between healthy human individuals. Sequencing was performed with immunoSEQ multiplex PCR; in TCRdb, only in-frame clones are kept and a portion is missing. The table shows approximately 640,000 clones, with about two thirds occurring only once. Sequences were obtained from memory CD4+ T cells sorted from blood. As for subset: CD45RA-negative fraction. The source is a woman in her 30s in good health.

This rearrangement joins TRBV6-1 to TRBJ1-4; 9 bases fit TRBD1. The length of the CDR3 is 13 residues. Per the germline V gene, CDR1 is MNHNS and CDR2 is SASEGT. V lost 4 bases, J lost 8 bases, and 2 bases stayed unmatched. The CDR3 reads CASSGTGEEKLFF. The CDR3 coding sequence is TGTGCCAGCAGTGGGACAGGGGAAGAAAAACTGTTTTTT.

J is TRBJ2-1 and V is TRBV9; 8 nucleotides align to TRBD2. This CDR3 contains 16 residues. Looked up from germline, CDR1 is SGDLS and CDR2 is YYNGEE. The V gene end was trimmed by 4 bases and the J gene end by 4 bases; junction bases not matched to a gene: 10. The CDR3 sequence is CASSRGEGLEYNEQFF. The CDR3 DNA reads as TGTGCCAGCAGCCGGGGGGAGGGACTAGAGTACAATGAGCAGTTCTTC. Filled out from reference TRBV9 and TRBJ2-1, the complete variable domain reads DSGVTQTPKHLITATGQRVTLRCSPRSGDLSVYWYQQSLDQGLQFLIQYYNGEERAKGNILERFSAQQFPDLHSELNLSSLELGDSALYFCASSRGEGLEYNEQFFGPGTRLTVL.